Given below is one TCR beta chain in context. This clonotype has ten or more counts. What antigen it recognizes has not been identified. Per-base qualities were not stored, and no clone one base away is much larger. For repertoire sequencing, the TCR beta CDR3 regions were amplified from RNA transcripts. HTBI primers and the Qiagen OneStep RT-PCR kit were used in a first-round RT-PCR, which was followed by a second-round multiplex PCR, size selection and purification. Libraries were sequenced paired-end with 100 bp reads on an Illumina HiSeq2000. Concerning the study's data processing: SOAPnuke was used to process the reads, removing any read that contained adapters or uncalled bases, had a mean Phred below 15, or lacked an exact match to the constant primer or identifier. COPE v1.2.5 was used to merge high-quality paired reads. Each unique nucleotide sequence was treated as a clonotype, and MiTCR v1.1 was used to align the clonotypes to the IMGT TRB V, D and J references. The analysis was limited to V-J combinations with a frequency above 0.0001, which together covered about 99% of the repertoires. A TCR clonal expansion and chaos score per V-J combination was defined as the ratio of F50 clonal expansion to chaos observed in the TCRdist matrix. Welch's t-statistics and random forest were used to narrow the features down to more than 10 V-J combinations, which were then fed into a naive Bayes classifier. The Morisita-Horn index was used to measure how similar the thyroid and blood repertoires were. In-frame beta chains were kept once TCRdb had trimmed the public reads at Q25 with fastp and called clones with MiXCR. CDR3 protein sequences are deduplicated, and each keeps its most common genes and DNA. The V and J calls come from TCRdb's annotation, not from the publication. This sample lists hundreds of thousands of distinct CDR3 sequences; about 38% were detected once. The biggest ten clones account for more than 3% of the sample.

The data stem from a study of Graves' ophthalmopathy and Graves' hyperthyroidism (dated by TCRdb to 2016 to 2019). The study in broad terms: Peripheral blood samples were taken at the time of initial diagnosis, before any treatment was given. After sampling, hyperthyroidism patients received methimazole starting at 30 mg daily, and ophthalmopathy patients received high-dose intravenous methylprednisolone. T-cell repertoires of thyroid tissue and blood were compared in 5 or 6 hyperthyroidism patients. To explore V-J signatures distinguishing ophthalmopathy from hyperthyroidism, a discovery set of some 100 patients (about 43 ophthalmopathy, around 55 stable hyperthyroidism) was enrolled. In total, some 140 blood samples were TCR-sequenced: approximately 42 ophthalmopathy, approximately 75 hyperthyroidism and approximately 17 hyperthyroidism-to-ophthalmopathy patients. To tell Graves' ophthalmopathy apart from Graves' hyperthyroidism, and to predict which patients would progress to ophthalmopathy, the study relied on TCR beta repertoire signatures. An independent validation cohort comprised 18 hyperthyroidism patients and around 16 patients who later progressed from hyperthyroidism to ophthalmopathy. Overall study results and their limits: In cross-validation, the 13-signature model distinguished ophthalmopathy from stable hyperthyroidism with around 86% sensitivity and roughly 84% specificity, while in the test set the corresponding values were about 80% and 75%. Most of the expanded thyroid clonotypes with a frequency above 0.001 were also detected in blood, and it was suggested that the thyroid immune response may be reflected by blood repertoires. In validation, the model predicted ophthalmopathy progression with 70.59% sensitivity and roughly 78% specificity; 12 predicted patients were CT-confirmed with GO in a median of approximately six months. No statistical method was used to predetermine the sample size, and group allocation was not hidden from the investigators.

Ophthalmopathy patients were characterized by moderately to severely active disease, a Clinical Activity Score of at least 3, a NOSPECS grade of at least 4, and a disease duration under 3 months. Patients with other autoimmune diseases, uncontrolled infections, pregnancy or lactation were excluded. Diagnosis relied on clinical symptoms, serum thyroxine, TRAb, thyroid ultrasound and orbital computed tomography. Using Ficoll-Paque density gradient centrifugation, PBMCs were isolated from roughly 9.2 ml of fresh peripheral blood. Total RNA was extracted with Trizol reagent and quality-checked on an Agilent 2100 Bioanalyzer. The clonotype originates from an adult man with Graves' ophthalmopathy. Sequencing input: peripheral blood.

The CDR3 reads CASSYRFYGYTF. The nucleotide sequence is given as TGTGCCAGCAGTTACCGCTTTTATGGCTACACCTTC. This chain joins TRBV6-6 to TRBJ1-2; the D gene is not confidently resolved. V is reduced by 2 bases and J by 5 bases, leaving a spacing of 6 bases between them. The CDR3 numbers 12 residues from cysteine through phenylalanine. Only CDR3 DNA is held: 36 bases, read in frame from base 1. Reading the germline V gene (reference sequence) gives CDR1 MNHNY and CDR2 SVGAGI.